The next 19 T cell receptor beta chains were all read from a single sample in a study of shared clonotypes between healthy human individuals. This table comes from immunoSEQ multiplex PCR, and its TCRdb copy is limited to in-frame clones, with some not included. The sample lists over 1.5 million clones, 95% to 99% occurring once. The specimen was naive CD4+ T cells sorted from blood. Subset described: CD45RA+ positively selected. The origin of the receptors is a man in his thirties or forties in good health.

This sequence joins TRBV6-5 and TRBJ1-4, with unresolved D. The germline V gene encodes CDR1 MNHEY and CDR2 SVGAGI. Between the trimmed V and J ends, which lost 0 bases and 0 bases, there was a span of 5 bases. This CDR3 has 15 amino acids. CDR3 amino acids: CASSYSPSTNEKLFF. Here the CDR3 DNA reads TGTGCCAGCAGTTACTCTCCCTCAACTAATGAAAAACTGTTTTTT.

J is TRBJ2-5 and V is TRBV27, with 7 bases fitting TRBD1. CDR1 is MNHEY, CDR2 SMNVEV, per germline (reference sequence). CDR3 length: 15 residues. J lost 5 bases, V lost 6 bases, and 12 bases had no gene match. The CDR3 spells CASSLTDRVRETQYF. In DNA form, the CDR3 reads TGTGCCAGCAGCCTAACCGACAGGGTGCGGGAGACCCAGTACTTC.

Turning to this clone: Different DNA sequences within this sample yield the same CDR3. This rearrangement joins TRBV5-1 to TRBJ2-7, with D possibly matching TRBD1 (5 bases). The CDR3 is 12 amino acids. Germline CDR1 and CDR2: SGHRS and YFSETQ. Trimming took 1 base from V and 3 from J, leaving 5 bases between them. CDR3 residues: CASSLTGYEQYF. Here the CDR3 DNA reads TGCGCCAGCAGCTTGACAGGCTACGAGCAGTACTTC.

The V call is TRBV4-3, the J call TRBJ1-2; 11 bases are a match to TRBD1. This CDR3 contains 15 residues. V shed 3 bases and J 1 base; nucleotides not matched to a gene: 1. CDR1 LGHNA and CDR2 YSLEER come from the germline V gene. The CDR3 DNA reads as TGCGCCAGCAGCCAGGGGACAGGGGGTAACTATGGCTACACCTTC. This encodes CASSQGTGGNYGYTF.

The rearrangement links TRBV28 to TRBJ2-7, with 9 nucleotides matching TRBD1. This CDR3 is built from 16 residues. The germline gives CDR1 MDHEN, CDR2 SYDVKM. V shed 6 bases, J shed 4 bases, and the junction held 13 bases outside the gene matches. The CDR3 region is CASSQPGTGGLYEQYF. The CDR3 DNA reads TGTGCCAGCAGCCAACCGGGCACAGGGGGCTTGTACGAGCAGTACTTC.

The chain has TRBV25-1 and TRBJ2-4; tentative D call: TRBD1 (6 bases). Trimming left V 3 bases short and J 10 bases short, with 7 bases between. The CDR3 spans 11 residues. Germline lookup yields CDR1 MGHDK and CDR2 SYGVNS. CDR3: CASSDGQIQYF. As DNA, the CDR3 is TGTGCCAGCAGTGATGGACAGATTCAGTACTTC.

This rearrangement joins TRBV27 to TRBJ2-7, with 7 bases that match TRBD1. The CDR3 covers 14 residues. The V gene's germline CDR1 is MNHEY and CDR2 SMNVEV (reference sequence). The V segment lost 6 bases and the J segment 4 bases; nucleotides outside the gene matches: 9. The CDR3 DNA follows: TGTGCCAGCAGCTTACAGGGGAAAATTTACGAGCAGTACTTC. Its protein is CASSLQGKIYEQYF.

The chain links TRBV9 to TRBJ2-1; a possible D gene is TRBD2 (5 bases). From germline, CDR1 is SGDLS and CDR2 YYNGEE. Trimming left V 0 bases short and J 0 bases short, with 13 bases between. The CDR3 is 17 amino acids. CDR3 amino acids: CASSVDLAARSYNEQFF. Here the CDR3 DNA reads TGTGCCAGCAGCGTAGATCTAGCTGCTCGCTCCTACAATGAGCAGTTCTTC.

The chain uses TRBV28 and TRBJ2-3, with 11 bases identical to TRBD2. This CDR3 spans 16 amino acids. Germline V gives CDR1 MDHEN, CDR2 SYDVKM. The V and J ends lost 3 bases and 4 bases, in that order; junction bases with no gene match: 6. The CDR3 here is CASSFSGRAGADTQYF. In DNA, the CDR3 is TGTGCCAGCAGTTTTAGCGGGAGGGCCGGGGCAGATACGCAGTATTTT.

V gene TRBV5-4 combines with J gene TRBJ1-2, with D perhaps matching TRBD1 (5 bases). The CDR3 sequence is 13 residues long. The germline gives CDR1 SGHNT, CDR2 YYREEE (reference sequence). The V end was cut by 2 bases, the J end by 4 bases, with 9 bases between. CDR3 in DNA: TGTGCCAGCAGCTTCAGGGATGGCTATGGCTACACCTTC. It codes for CASSFRDGYGYTF.

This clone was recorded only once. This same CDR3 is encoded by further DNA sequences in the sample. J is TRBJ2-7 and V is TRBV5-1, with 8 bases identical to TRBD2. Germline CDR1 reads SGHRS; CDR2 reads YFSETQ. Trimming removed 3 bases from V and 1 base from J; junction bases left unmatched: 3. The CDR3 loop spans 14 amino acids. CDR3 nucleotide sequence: TGCGCCAGCAGCTCCACTAGCGGATCCTACGAGCAGTACTTC. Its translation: CASSSTSGSYEQYF.

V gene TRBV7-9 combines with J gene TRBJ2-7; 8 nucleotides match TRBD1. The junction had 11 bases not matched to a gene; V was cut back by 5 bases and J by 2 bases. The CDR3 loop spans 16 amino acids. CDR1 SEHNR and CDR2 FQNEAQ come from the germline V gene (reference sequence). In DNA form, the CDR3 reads TGTGCCAGCAGCCGCACAGGGGGGATAACTCCCTACGAGCAGTACTTC. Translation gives CASSRTGGITPYEQYF.

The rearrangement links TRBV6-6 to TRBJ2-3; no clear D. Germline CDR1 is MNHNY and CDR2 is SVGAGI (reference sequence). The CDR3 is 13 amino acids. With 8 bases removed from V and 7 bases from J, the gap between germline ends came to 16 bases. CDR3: CASRFSGGHTQYF. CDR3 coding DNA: TGTGCCAGCCGTTTCTCTGGTGGTCATACGCAGTATTTT.

CDR3 region: CASSDPPLPTAKGWTEAFF. DNA for the CDR3: TGTGCCAGCAGTGACCCCCCGCTCCCTACAGCCAAGGGATGGACTGAAGCTTTCTTT. J is TRBJ1-1 and V is TRBV6-4, with D unresolved. Trimming took off 2 bases at V and 5 bases at J, with 27 bases between the two ends. The CDR3 is made up of 19 amino acids. Germline CDR1 MRHNA, CDR2 SNTAGT.

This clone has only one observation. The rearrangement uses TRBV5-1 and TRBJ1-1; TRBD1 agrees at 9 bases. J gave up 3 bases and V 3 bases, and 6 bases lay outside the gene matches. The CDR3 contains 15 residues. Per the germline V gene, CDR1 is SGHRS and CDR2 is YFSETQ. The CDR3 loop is CASSSTGGTDTEAFF. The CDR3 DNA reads TGCGCCAGCAGCTCCACAGGGGGCACAGACACTGAAGCTTTCTTT.

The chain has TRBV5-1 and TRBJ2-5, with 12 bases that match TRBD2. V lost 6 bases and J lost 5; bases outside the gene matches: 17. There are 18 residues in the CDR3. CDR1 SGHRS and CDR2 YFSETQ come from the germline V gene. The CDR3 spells CASNSGLLAGGSGETQYF. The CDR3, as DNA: TGCGCCAGCAACTCAGGGTTACTAGCGGGAGGATCGGGGGAGACCCAGTACTTC.

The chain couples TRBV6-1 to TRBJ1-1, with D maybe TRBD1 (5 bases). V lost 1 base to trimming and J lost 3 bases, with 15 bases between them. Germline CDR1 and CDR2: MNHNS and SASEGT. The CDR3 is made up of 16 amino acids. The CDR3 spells CASSEEARGWDTEAFF. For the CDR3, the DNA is TGTGCCAGCAGTGAAGAGGCCCGGGGGTGGGACACTGAAGCTTTCTTT.

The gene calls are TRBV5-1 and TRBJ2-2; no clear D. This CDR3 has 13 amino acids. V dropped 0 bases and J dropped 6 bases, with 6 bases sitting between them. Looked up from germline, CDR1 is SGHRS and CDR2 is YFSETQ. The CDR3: CASSLEDAGELFF. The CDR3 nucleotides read TGCGCCAGCAGCTTGGAGGACGCCGGGGAGCTGTTTTTT.

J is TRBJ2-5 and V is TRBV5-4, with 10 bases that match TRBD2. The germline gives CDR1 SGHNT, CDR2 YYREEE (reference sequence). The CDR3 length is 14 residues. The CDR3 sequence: CASGLADYQETQYF. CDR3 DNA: TGTGCTTCCGGACTAGCGGATTACCAAGAGACCCAGTACTTC.